This TCR beta chain is drawn from a study of T-cell memory formation after mild COVID-19. General study findings and limits: Clones shrinking between day 15 and 85 showed a balanced CD4/CD8 split, and those that grew later tilted toward CD4+.

One entry per CDR3 protein results from TCRdb running MiXCR on the 5' RACE reads. In the table there are 210,000 or so distinct CDR3 sequences, more than 25% of which are singletons. This clonotype was seen a single time. What it binds is not known. CDR1 is GTSNPN, CDR2 SVGIG, per germline (reference sequence). The CDR3 consists of 13 residues. The J segment lost 7 bases and the V segment lost 5 bases, leaving 8 bases of the junction unmatched. The sequence derives from an adult woman who had mild COVID-19 (a few samples of this study predate the infection). Cell type and time point are not known. The sample comprised PBMCs or a T cell subset sorted from them (not recorded which). The rearrangement uses TRBV30 and TRBJ1-5, with 7 bases identical to TRBD1. The CDR3 protein is CAWGHRGSQPQHF. DNA of the CDR3: TGTGCCTGGGGGCACAGGGGAAGCCAGCCCCAGCATTTT.